This TCR beta chain was sequenced in a study of T cells after posttransplantation cyclophosphamide. Per germline, CDR1 SNHLY and CDR2 FYNNEI. The junction had 5 bases not matched to a gene; V was cut back by 7 bases and J by 1 base. The CDR3 consists of 14 residues. This clone is categorized as medium-sized. The antigen remains unidentified. Whole-study results and caveats: Tissue-infiltrating T cells from skin or gut overlapped little with blood T cells. Later post-transplant blood repertoires were often dominated by donor CD8+ memory clones.

This related bone marrow graft donor gave peripheral blood on the day of marrow donation. Data came from immunoSEQ multiplex PCR; TCRdb stores just in-frame clones and leaves some out. The sample has fewer than 60,000 clones; approximately 94% are singletons. Sequences were obtained from PBMCs. The chain combines TRBV2 with TRBJ2-3; 7 bases match TRBD1. The TCR sequence derives from a woman aged 25 to 39 in good health and a related stem cell transplant donor. The CDR3: CASKYDRGTDTQYF. The DNA for the CDR3 is TGTGCCAGCAAGTATGACAGGGGCACAGATACGCAGTATTTT. Using reference TRBV2 and TRBJ2-3 for the parts outside the CDR3, the full variable domain is EPEVTQTPSHQVTQMGQEVILRCVPISNHLYFYWYRQILGQKVEFLVSFYNNEISEKSEIFDDQFSVERPDGSNFTLKIRSTKLEDSAMYFCASKYDRGTDTQYFGPGTRLTVL.